The sequence of this T cell receptor (beta chain) was determined in a study of cytomegalovirus exposure and HLA in healthy donors (dated by TCRdb to 2015 to 2018). Notes on the research overall: An earlier analysis of approximately 590 of the donors reported about 250 Gb of sequence data and 117 million unique TCR beta sequences from about 180 million T cells. A later genetic analysis used genome-wide SNP genotypes for 398 of the 666 donors, treating that subset as a discovery cohort. Along with the roughly 670-subject first cohort, a separate validation cohort of roughly 110 different subjects was used. Rather than using new phenotypic data, the later analysis identified candidate immune exposures from TCR beta sequences and from how often those sequences occurred across donors. To decide whether each TCR beta V gene segment behaved as functional or pseudogenic, an earlier analysis of approximately 620 of the donors relied on high-throughput TCR beta sequencing. The number of donors typed differed by locus, with about 629-630 for A, B, C, DRB1 and DQB1, around 520 for DQA1, nearly 610 for DPA1, and 450 to 480 for DPB1. Several DR-DQ haplotypes were handled as single units for association and clustering, since linkage in the cohort was strong. Among around 400 genotyped donors of the cohort, an average of approximately 230,000 unique TCR beta nucleotide sequences were sequenced per donor, around 18% of them non-productive. Every discovery cohort repertoire had been produced on one sequencing platform. The study was designed to test whether signatures of past pathogen exposure could be identified by cataloging public T cell receptors. Both class I and class II loci were covered by HLA typing, at four-digit resolution. The genetic ancestry cluster associated with self-reported Caucasian donors included around four fifths of the roughly 400 genotyped donors. A later analysis re-examined previously published TCR beta repertoires from 610 or so donors and added high-resolution HLA genotyping to investigate patterns of TCR occurrence. Donor age, sex, ethnicity and CMV serostatus were compiled alongside the repertoire data. High-throughput TCR immunosequencing, statistical association of individual TCRs with disease status, and machine learning were combined to predict cytomegalovirus infection status. An early release that covered around 590 HLA-typed donors contained approximately 300 gigabases of sequencing data and around 80 million unique TCR sequences. Using immunosequencing, the study profiled T cell repertoires from fewer than 700 subjects and related those repertoires to cytomegalovirus serostatus.

The cohort comprised some 730 healthy bone marrow donors. All cohort members were sampled while nominally healthy, although unrecorded immune exposures were likely present. The donor was CMV seropositive and belonged to the group of 250 to 300 seropositive cohort members. A peripheral blood sample was collected from each donor, and TCR beta sequencing was performed on peripheral blood mononuclear cells. The Qiagen DNeasy Blood Extraction Kit was used to extract genomic DNA from the blood cell samples. According to the germline V gene, CDR1 reads SGHRS and CDR2 reads YFSETQ. The junction shows trimming of 2 bases on V and 3 bases on J, plus 11 bases between the germline ends. From the cysteine up to the phenylalanine, the CDR3 has a length of 14 residues. Only the CDR3 DNA stays, 42 bases, in frame from base 1. The method was the immunoSEQ multiplex PCR assay. The multiplex PCR relied on a mix of 60 forward primers for TCR Vbeta segments and 13 reverse primers for TCR Jbeta segments. A multiplex PCR assay on genomic DNA amplified the CDR3 region of rearranged TCR beta genes. On the Illumina HiSeq System, the amplified TCR beta libraries were sequenced as 87-base-pair reads. In the original analysis: In a later analysis, tens of millions of unique TCR beta chains were counted across the roughly 610 repertoires, and approximately 9.9 million of these chains were shared by at least two donors. Raw reads were error-corrected and collapsed into unique sequences by a nearest-neighbor algorithm in which closely related sequences were merged to remove PCR and sequencing errors. CDR3 sequences were aligned to IMGT reference sequences to assign V, D and J gene segments. For a sequence to be retained, at least a six-nucleotide match to both a V gene segment and a J gene segment was required. Rearrangements were classified as productive when the CDR3 lacked stop codons and remained in frame with V and J, and all other rearrangements were classified as non-productive. CDR3 was defined by IMGT convention, running from the second conserved V-encoded cysteine to the conserved J-encoded phenylalanine. In an earlier analysis of roughly 580 of the donors, sequences lacking an unambiguous match to a single V gene segment were excluded. An earlier analysis of fewer than 750 of the donors called V segments functional above 56.7% productive rearrangements and segregating when the between-donor standard deviation exceeded 5%. A statistical classification framework was built to diagnose cytomegalovirus status from the catalog of TCR beta chain sequences. In a later analysis, V and J genes were assigned by comparing TCR nucleotide sequences against IMGT/GENE-DB human TR gene sequences. Using the TCRdist pipeline, a later analysis assigned CDR3 sequences along with most-parsimonious VDJ recombination scenarios. In a later analysis, each TCR beta chain was defined by its CDR3 amino acid sequence together with its V-gene family, and reads lacking a unique V-gene family were excluded. As a way to deal with suspected cross-contamination and a sequencing artifact, a later analysis dropped 450 to 600 nucleotide sequences that were highly shared and had low generation probability. In a later analysis, a clonal expansion index was calculated for each public chain from normalized within-repertoire ranks of inferred template counts. In a later analysis, generation probabilities were computed with a VDJ recombination model fitted to out-of-frame rearrangements, and the resulting probabilities were checked against IGoR. In a later analysis, hypergeometric tests were used to score TCR-TCR, TCR-HLA and TCR-CMV co-occurrence, with a repertoire-size bias correction applied to TCR pairs. False discovery rates were estimated in a later analysis by permuting HLA or CMV assignments 20 times. A later analysis grouped co-occurring TCRs with DBSCAN, adding TCRdist sequence similarity when clustering within HLA-allele-positive subsets. Co-occurrence clustering excluded repertoires with fewer than 30,000 or more than 120,000 public chains, plus five with anomalous nucleotide sharing. The clones in this table, taken by TCRdb from immuneACCESS, are in-frame only. Not every clone is retained; where verified, under half of the shortfall comes from an unresolved V gene, and the cause of the rest is unknown. The DNA was the basis for D and trimming; V, J and clone size are from that table. This sample comprises 90,000 to 120,000 clones, over 60% of them detected only once. The ten largest make up around 5% of the sample.

Results the study describes overall, beyond this receptor: For the cohort, immune exposure information was limited to CMV serostatus. Some IMGT-functional V segments, including TRBV6-2 and TRBV6-3, could not be distinguished by the 87-base-pair reads and were therefore excluded. In a later analysis, several top co-occurrence clusters were reported to appear linked to parvovirus B19, influenza, CMV and Epstein-Barr virus. The classifier was reported to diagnose cytomegalovirus status with high specificity and sensitivity in both the original cohort and the validation cohort. The sequencing pipeline was judged likely to have produced a cluster of highly shared sequence variants as a technical artifact. In vitro tests confirmed that a few of the cytomegalovirus-associated TCR beta chains recognize cytomegalovirus antigens. The cohort was sequenced for TCR beta chains only, and without alpha or paired-chain data the features that could be detected were limited. A later analysis found that HLA-associated TCR beta chains were more clonally expanded and had lower generation probabilities than equally common non-associated chains. Linkage disequilibrium might explain the correlated functional status among segregating V segments, but an unknown experimental factor could not be ruled out. Most TCR sequences were seen in very few donors, while some public TCRs were found in many individuals. A further reported finding was that TCR beta sequences accurately predicted the HLA-A and HLA-B alleles for most subjects in the first cohort. The study gave a list of more than 150 TCR beta chains associated with cytomegalovirus. Because counts were too low, 15 or so rarely observed V segments, including chromosome 9 orphons, were excluded from the earlier analysis of a few hundred of the donors. When HLA alleles, especially DR and DQ, strongly co-occurred, TCR associations were difficult to assign to individual alleles. A later analysis found that TCR association rates varied across HLA loci, with DRB1 alleles showing the most associated TCRs and HLA-C alleles the fewest. Because HLA typing was unavailable for some donors at each locus, only the typed subset was used in association tests. Sequencing depth was assumed to be roughly uniform across donors in the presence/absence analyses, though that assumption may not hold. In an earlier analysis of more than 450 of the donors, most TCR beta V segments were observed in productive rearrangements about 87% or about 30% of the time, broadly matching IMGT annotations. According to the authors, the approach could potentially be generalized to other disease states and immunological phenotypes. Specific HLA alleles were associated with over 15,000 TCR beta sequences at a false discovery rate of 0.05 in a later analysis. A later analysis found that most CMV-associated TCR beta chains appeared HLA-restricted, with HLA associations seemingly driven largely by CMV exposure. According to a later genetic analysis, donors in an Asian-associated ancestry cluster had fewer N-insertions in productive TCRs than the roughly 660-donor mean. An association between a missense DCLRE1C variant and V-gene and J-gene trimming of TCR beta chains was found in a later genetic analysis and replicated in an independent cohort.

A remark on this clone: Its antigen remains unidentified. Base qualities are not at hand, and no much larger clone is one base apart.

The chain uses TRBV5-1 and TRBJ2-5; the D gene is perhaps TRBD1, from 5 matching bases. The TCR comes from a female donor in good health and CMV-seropositive. The sequenced sample was PBMCs. The DNA sequence is TGCGCCAGCAGCTTAAATACAGGAGAAGAGACCCAGTACTTC. It codes for CASSLNTGEETQYF.